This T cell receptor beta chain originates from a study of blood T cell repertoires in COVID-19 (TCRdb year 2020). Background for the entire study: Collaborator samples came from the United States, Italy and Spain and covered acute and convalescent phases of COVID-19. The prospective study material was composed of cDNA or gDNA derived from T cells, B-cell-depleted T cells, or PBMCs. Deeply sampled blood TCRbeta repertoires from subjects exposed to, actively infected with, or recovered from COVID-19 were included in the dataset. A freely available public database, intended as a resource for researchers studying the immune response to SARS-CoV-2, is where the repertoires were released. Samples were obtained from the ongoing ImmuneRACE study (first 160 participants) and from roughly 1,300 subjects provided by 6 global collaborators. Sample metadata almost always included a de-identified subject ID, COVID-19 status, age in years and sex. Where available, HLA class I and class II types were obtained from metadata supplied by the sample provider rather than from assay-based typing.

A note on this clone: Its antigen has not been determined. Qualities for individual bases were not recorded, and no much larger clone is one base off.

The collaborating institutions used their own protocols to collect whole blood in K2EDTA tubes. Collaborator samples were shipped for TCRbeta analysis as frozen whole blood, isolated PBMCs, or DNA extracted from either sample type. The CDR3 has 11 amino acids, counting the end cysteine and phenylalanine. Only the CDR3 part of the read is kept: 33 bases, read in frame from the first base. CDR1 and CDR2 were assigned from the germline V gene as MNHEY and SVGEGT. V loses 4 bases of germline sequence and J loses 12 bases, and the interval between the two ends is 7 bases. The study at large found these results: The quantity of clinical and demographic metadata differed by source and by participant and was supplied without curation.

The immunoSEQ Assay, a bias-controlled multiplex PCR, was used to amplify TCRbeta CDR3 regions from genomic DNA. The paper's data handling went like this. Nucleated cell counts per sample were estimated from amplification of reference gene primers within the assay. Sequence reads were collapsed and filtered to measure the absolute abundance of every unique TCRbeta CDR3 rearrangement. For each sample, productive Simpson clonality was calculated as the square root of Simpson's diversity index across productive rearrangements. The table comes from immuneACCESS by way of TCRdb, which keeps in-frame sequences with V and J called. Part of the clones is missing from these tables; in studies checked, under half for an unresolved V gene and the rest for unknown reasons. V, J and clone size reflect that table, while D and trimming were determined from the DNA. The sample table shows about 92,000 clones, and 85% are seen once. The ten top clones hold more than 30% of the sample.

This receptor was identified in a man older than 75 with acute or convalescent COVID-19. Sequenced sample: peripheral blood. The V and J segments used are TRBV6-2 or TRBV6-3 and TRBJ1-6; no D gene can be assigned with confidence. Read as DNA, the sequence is TGTGCCAGCAGTTCTCCGCGACCCCTCCACTTT. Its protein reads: CASSSPRPLHF.